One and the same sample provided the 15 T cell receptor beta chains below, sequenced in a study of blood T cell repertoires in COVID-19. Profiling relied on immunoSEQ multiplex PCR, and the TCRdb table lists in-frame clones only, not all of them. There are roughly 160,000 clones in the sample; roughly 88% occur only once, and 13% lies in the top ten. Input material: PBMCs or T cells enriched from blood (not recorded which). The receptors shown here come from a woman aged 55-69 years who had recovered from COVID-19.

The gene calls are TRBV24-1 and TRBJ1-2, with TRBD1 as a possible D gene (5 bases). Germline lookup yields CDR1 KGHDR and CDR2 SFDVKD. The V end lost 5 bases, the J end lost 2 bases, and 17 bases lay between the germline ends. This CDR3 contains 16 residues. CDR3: CATSASEAGENYGYTF. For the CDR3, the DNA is TGTGCCACCAGTGCGTCCGAGGCGGGGGAGAACTATGGCTACACCTTC.

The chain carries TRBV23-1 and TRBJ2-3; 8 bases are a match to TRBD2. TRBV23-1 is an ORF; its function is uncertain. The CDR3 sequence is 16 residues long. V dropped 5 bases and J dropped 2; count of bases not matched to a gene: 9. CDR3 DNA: TGCGCCAGCAGTACCAGCGGGAGTGGGGACACAGATACGCAGTATTTT. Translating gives CASSTSGSGDTDTQYF.

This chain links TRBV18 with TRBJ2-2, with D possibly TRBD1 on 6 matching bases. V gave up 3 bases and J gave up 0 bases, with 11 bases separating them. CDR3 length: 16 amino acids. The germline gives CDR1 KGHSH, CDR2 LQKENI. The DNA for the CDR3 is TGTGCCAGCTCACCCAATCAGGGGTCGAACACCGGGGAGCTGTTTTTT. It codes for CASSPNQGSNTGELFF.

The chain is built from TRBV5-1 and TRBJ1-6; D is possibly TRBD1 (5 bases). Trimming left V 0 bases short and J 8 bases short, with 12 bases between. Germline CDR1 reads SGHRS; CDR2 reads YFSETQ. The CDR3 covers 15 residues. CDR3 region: CASSLAGGRYSPLHF. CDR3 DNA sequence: TGCGCCAGCAGCTTGGCCGGGGGACGGTATTCACCCCTCCACTTT.

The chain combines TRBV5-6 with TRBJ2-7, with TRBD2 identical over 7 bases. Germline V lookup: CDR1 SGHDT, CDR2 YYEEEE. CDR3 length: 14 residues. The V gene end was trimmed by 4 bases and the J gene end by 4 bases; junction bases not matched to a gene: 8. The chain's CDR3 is CASSPAGRLYEQYF. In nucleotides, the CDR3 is TGTGCCAGCAGCCCAGCGGGACGCCTATACGAGCAGTACTTC.

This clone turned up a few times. CDR3 protein: CSASTSGGLAKNIQYF. The CDR3 DNA reads as TGCAGTGCTAGTACTAGCGGGGGCCTGGCCAAAAACATTCAGTACTTC. The gene calls are TRBV20-1 and TRBJ2-4, with 11 bases matching TRBD2. Germline CDR1 reads DFQATT; CDR2 reads SNEGSKA (reference sequence). J was trimmed by 1 base and V by 3 bases; bases with no gene match: 5. The CDR3 runs to 16 residues.

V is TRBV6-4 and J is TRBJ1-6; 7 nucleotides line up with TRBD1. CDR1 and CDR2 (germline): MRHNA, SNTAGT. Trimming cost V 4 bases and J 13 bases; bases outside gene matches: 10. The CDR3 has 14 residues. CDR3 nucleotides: TGTGCCAGCAGTGTCGAGACAGGGTCGTGGCCCCTCCACTTT. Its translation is CASSVETGSWPLHF.

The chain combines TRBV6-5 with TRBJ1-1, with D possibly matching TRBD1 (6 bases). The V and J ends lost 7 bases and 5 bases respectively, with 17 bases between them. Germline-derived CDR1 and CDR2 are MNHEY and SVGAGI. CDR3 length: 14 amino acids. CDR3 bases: TGTGCCAGCAAGGTGGGGGGGGCAGATACTGAAGCTTTCTTT. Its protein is CASKVGGADTEAFF.

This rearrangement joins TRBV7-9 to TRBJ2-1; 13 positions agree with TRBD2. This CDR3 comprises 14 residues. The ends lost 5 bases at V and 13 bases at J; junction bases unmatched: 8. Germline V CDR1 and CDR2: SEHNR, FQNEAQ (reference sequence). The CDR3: CASSGLAGAPRQFF. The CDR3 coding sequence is TGTGCCAGCAGCGGACTAGCGGGGGCGCCGAGACAGTTCTTC.

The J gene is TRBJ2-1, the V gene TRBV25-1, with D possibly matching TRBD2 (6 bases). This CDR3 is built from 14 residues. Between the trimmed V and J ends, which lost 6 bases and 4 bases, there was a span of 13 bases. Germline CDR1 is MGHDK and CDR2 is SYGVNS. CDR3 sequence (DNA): TGTGCCAGCAGCGCGGGACTCGCATACAATGAGCAGTTCTTC. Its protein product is CASSAGLAYNEQFF.

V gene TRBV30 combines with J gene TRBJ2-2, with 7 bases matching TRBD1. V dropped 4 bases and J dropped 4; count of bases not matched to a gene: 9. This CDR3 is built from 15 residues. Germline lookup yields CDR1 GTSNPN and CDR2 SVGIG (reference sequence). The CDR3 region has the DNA TGTGCCTGGATCAAGGGGGCAAGCGCCACCGGGGAGCTGTTTTTT. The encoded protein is CAWIKGASATGELFF.

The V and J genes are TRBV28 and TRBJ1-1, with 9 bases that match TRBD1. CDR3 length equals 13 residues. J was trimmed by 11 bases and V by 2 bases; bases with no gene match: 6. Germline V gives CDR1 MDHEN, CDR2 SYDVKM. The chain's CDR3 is CASSLPDRGVAFF. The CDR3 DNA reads TGTGCCAGCAGTTTACCGGACAGGGGTGTTGCTTTCTTT.

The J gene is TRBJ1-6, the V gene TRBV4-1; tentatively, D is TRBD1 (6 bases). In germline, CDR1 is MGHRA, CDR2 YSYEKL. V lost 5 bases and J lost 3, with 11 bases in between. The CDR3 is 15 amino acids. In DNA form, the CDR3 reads TGCGCCAGCAGCTACGAACAGGGCTATAATTCACCCCTCCACTTT. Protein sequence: CASSYEQGYNSPLHF.

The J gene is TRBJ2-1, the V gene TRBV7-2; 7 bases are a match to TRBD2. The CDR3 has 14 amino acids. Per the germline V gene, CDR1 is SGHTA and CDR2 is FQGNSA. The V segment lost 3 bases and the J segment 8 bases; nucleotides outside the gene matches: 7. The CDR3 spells CASSLASGIHEQFF. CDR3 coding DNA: TGTGCCAGCAGCTTGGCTAGCGGAATCCATGAGCAGTTCTTC.

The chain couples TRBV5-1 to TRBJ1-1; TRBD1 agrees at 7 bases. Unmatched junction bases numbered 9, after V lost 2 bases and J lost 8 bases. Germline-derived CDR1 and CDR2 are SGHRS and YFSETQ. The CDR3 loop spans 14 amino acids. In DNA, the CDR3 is TGCGCCAGCAGCTTATTAGACGGGACAGTCGAAGCTTTCTTT. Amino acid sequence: CASSLLDGTVEAFF.